The T cell receptor beta chain described here comes from a study of blood T cell repertoires in COVID-19 (TCRdb year 2020). For the wider study: Samples from collaborators originated in the United States, Italy and Spain and spanned both the acute and convalescent phases of COVID-19. Samples were obtained from the ongoing ImmuneRACE study (first 160 participants) and from over 1,000 subjects provided by 6 global collaborators. The repertoires were released in a freely available public database intended as a resource for research on the immune response to SARS-CoV-2. The material from the prospective study consisted of cDNA or gDNA derived from T cells, B-cell-depleted T cells, or PBMCs. Nearly every sample came with metadata listing a de-identified subject ID, COVID-19 status, age in years and sex. The dataset comprised deeply sampled blood TCRbeta repertoires from subjects exposed to, actively infected with, or recovered from COVID-19. Where available, HLA class I and class II types were obtained from metadata supplied by the sample provider rather than from assay-based typing.

Findings and caveats that apply to the study as a whole: The amount of clinical and demographic metadata varied by source and participant and was provided uncurated.

With regard to this clone: Its recognized antigen is unknown. Base qualities are missing; no much larger clone stands one base away.

The CDR3 has 15 amino acids, counting the end cysteine and phenylalanine. The CDR3 DNA has 45 bases and is translated from base 1. The germline V end is reduced by 5 bases and the J end by 6 bases; junction bases left unmatched: 8. The germline V gene (reference sequence) supplies CDR1 SSHAT and CDR2 FNYEAQ. Participants in the prospective study were enrolled through a virtual design, were aged roughly 18 to 100 years, and lived in approximately 25 United States geographic areas. To assign participants to cohorts, the prospective study relied on clinical history that participants themselves reported in a screening survey and a study questionnaire. For ImmuneRACE Cohort 3, a participant was defined as recovered based on two consecutive negative NP/OP PCR tests, clearance by a healthcare professional, or resolution of symptoms. Mobile phlebotomists in the prospective study collected whole blood, serum and a nasopharyngeal or oropharyngeal swab from every participant. Participants in the prospective study had the option to provide additional blood draws and questionnaires over a roughly 2-month period. Before DNA extraction, blood samples from the prospective study were shipped at room temperature or frozen.

The immunoSEQ Assay, a bias-controlled multiplex PCR, was used to amplify TCRbeta CDR3 regions from genomic DNA. As for how the authors treated the data: Within the assay, amplification of reference gene primers was used to estimate how many nucleated cells each sample contained. Sequence reads were collapsed and filtered to measure the absolute abundance of every unique TCRbeta CDR3 rearrangement. Productive Simpson clonality was computed per sample as the square root of Simpson's diversity index over productive rearrangements. Not all clones reach the TCRdb copy of this immuneACCESS table, which keeps in-frame sequences only. Checked studies attribute under half of the gap to unresolved V genes and leave the rest unexplained. Clone size and V and J calls were adopted from that table, with D and trimming inferred from the DNA. This sample has some 200,000 clones in its table, and about 89% of those were observed once. The ten largest clones capture over 7% of the sample.

The chain couples TRBV7-7 to TRBJ2-3, and TRBD2 matches 10 of the central bases. Sequencing used PBMCs or T cells enriched from blood (not recorded which). The sequence derives from a woman under 30 who had recovered from COVID-19. The DNA reads TGTGCCAGCAGCCCGGGACTAGCGTCCGGGGATACGCAGTATTTT. This sequence encodes CASSPGLASGDTQYF. The entire variable domain, with the stretches around the CDR3 drawn from the reference TRBV7-7 and TRBJ2-3 proteins, is GAGVSQSPRYKVTKRGQDVTLRCDPISSHATLYWYQQALGQGPEFLTYFNYEAQPDKSGLPSDRFSAERPEGSISTLTIQRTEQRDSAMYRCASSPGLASGDTQYFGPGTRLTVL.